The clone carrying this TCR beta chain came up a few times. Its antigen is unknown. This CDR3 is 15 amino acids long. Germline lookup yields CDR1 MNHNS and CDR2 SASEGT. With 4 bases removed from V and 0 bases from J, the gap between germline ends came to 13 bases. The data belong to a study of post-analysis software for immune sequencing data. Overall study: Recorded disease courses covered relapsing-remitting, secondary progressive and progressive-relapsing multiple sclerosis. Some patients had no subtype annotation.

General observations from the study: Samples from a shared batch, those prepared together, strongly co-clustered by F measure. Five or six TRBV segments, TRBV5-6, TRBV5-1 and TRBV20-1 among them, were found more frequent in patients than controls. Normalized Chao1 diversity was significantly lower in multiple sclerosis patients than in controls.

Unique molecular identifiers were built into the TCR beta cDNA libraries. Using its own MiXCR run on the PCR reads, TCRdb lists one record per CDR3 protein. The data hold roughly 570,000 distinct CDR3 sequences, with roughly 34% observed a single time. This receptor was taken from a girl between 2 and 17 years old with multiple sclerosis. The sequenced material came from blood. The V call is TRBV6-1, the J call TRBJ2-7; possibly TRBD2 for D (5 bases). In DNA form, the CDR3 reads TGTGCCAGCAGTGCTTTTATCGGGAACTCCTACGAGCAGTACTTC. Residues: CASSAFIGNSYEQYF.